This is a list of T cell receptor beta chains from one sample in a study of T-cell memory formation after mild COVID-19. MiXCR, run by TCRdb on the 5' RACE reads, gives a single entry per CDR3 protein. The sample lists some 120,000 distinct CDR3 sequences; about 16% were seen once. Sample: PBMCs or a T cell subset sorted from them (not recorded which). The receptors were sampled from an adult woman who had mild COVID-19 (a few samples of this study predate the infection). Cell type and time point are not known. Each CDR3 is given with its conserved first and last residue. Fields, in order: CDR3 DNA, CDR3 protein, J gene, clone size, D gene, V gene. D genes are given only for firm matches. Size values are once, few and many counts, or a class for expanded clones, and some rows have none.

DNA: TGTGCCAGCGGTGTCACAGGGGGATATTCACCCCTCCACTTT; CDR3: CASGVTGGYSPLHF; J: TRBJ1-6; size: .; D: TRBD1; V: TRBV12-3/TRBV12-4
DNA: TGTGCCAGCAGTCTAGCGGGAGGGAGGTACAATGAGCAGTTCTTC; CDR3: CASSLAGGRYNEQFF; J: TRBJ2-1; size: few; D: TRBD2; V: TRBV7-3
DNA: TGTGCCAGCTCACCACCCGGGAGAACCACCGGGGAGCTGTTTTTT; CDR3: CASSPPGRTTGELFF; J: TRBJ2-2; size: few; D: .; V: TRBV18
DNA: TGTGCCACCAGTGATCGCGGGACAGGGTTCTCGGAGACCCAGTACTTC; CDR3: CATSDRGTGFSETQYF; J: TRBJ2-5; size: .; D: TRBD1; V: TRBV24-1
DNA: TGTGCCAGCAGTTGGCCGGGGGGGAGTCAGCCCCAGCATTTT; CDR3: CASSWPGGSQPQHF; J: TRBJ1-5; size: once; D: .; V: TRBV6-6
DNA: TGTGCCAGCAGCCCTCTCGACAGGGAGTTGGGGGAGCAGTTCTTC; CDR3: CASSPLDRELGEQFF; J: TRBJ2-1; size: .; D: TRBD1; V: TRBV6-4
DNA: TGTGCCAGCAAGGTGGATGCGGCCCTGACAGGGGGCTCCTACAATGAGCAGTTCTTC; CDR3: CASKVDAALTGGSYNEQFF; J: TRBJ2-1; size: .; D: TRBD1; V: TRBV28
DNA: TGTGCCAGCAGCTTAGCCCCCGGGACAGATCATTTAAGGGAAGAGACCCAGTACTTC; CDR3: CASSLAPGTDHLREETQYF; J: TRBJ2-5; size: many; D: TRBD1; V: TRBV7-6
DNA: TGTGCCAGCACCCACGGAGGGACAGGGGCAGATACGCAGTATTTT; CDR3: CASTHGGTGADTQYF; J: TRBJ2-3; size: .; D: TRBD1; V: TRBV6-5
DNA: TGTGCCAGCTCACCAGGGACTAGCGGGGGAGACTCCTACGAGCAGTACTTC; CDR3: CASSPGTSGGDSYEQYF; J: TRBJ2-7; size: few; D: TRBD2; V: TRBV18
DNA: TGCGCCAGCAGCCAAGATGCGCCCAGGACTGGCAATCAGCCCCAGCATTTT; CDR3: CASSQDAPRTGNQPQHF; J: TRBJ1-5; size: .; D: .; V: TRBV4-3
DNA: TGTGCCAGCACTACCCTCCAGATATCAGTCGGAAACACCATATATTTT; CDR3: CASTTLQISVGNTIYF; J: TRBJ1-3; size: few; D: .; V: TRBV12-3/TRBV12-4
DNA: TGTGCCAGCAGCCCGAGAGCGGGGGGGATTATCCATGAGCAGTTCTTC; CDR3: CASSPRAGGIIHEQFF; J: TRBJ2-1; size: .; D: TRBD2; V: TRBV4-2
DNA: TGTGCCAGCAGCAGGGGGGCAGAATACACCGGGGAGCTGTTTTTT; CDR3: CASSRGAEYTGELFF; J: TRBJ2-2; size: few; D: .; V: TRBV5-6
DNA: TGTGCCAGCAGCCGCCTAGCGGGCAATGAGCAGTTCTTC; CDR3: CASSRLAGNEQFF; J: TRBJ2-1; size: .; D: TRBD2; V: TRBV14
DNA: TGCGCCAGCAGCTTGCGACCCATGGAGAATCAGCCCCAGCATTTT; CDR3: CASSLRPMENQPQHF; J: TRBJ1-5; size: many; D: .; V: TRBV5-1
DNA: TGCGCCAGCAGCACCGGGACAGTAGTATACGAGCAGTACTTC; CDR3: CASSTGTVVYEQYF; J: TRBJ2-7; size: .; D: TRBD1; V: TRBV5-1
DNA: TGCAGTGCTCGGGACAGCACTAACTATGGCTACACCTTC; CDR3: CSARDSTNYGYTF; J: TRBJ1-2; size: .; D: TRBD1; V: TRBV20-1
DNA: TGTGCCAGCAGTTCCCGGACAGGGGTAATGGATGAGCAGTTCTTC; CDR3: CASSSRTGVMDEQFF; J: TRBJ2-1; size: few; D: TRBD1; V: TRBV12-3/TRBV12-4
DNA: TGTGCCAGCCTACCCCTTGGTGAGCAGTTCTTC; CDR3: CASLPLGEQFF; J: TRBJ2-1; size: .; D: .; V: TRBV7-9
DNA: TGTGCTAGTGGTTTGGTAGTTGAGGGGAAACAAGAGACCCAGTACTTC; CDR3: CASGLVVEGKQETQYF; J: TRBJ2-5; size: .; D: .; V: TRBV12-5
DNA: TGCAGTGCTACTGGGAACACCGGGGAGCTGTTTTTT; CDR3: CSATGNTGELFF; J: TRBJ2-2; size: few; D: .; V: TRBV20-1
DNA: TGTGCCAGTACTGATACGGGCACTAGCACCGGGGAGCTGTTTTTT; CDR3: CASTDTGTSTGELFF; J: TRBJ2-2; size: few; D: .; V: TRBV19
DNA: TGTGCCAGCAGTTTACGGGCAACAGGGTCGAACACTGAAGCTTTCTTT; CDR3: CASSLRATGSNTEAFF; J: TRBJ1-1; size: .; D: .; V: TRBV12-3/TRBV12-4
DNA: TGTGCCAGCAGGACTTACCTAGGGGTGAACACTGAAGCTTTCTTT; CDR3: CASRTYLGVNTEAFF; J: TRBJ1-1; size: .; D: .; V: TRBV6-5
DNA: TGTGCCAGCAGCTCAGACTGGGACAGTTCGCAGTATTTT; CDR3: CASSSDWDSSQYF; J: TRBJ2-3; size: .; D: TRBD1; V: TRBV7-8
DNA: TGTGCCAGCTCTAAGCAGTCGTACCGGTACCAAGAGACCCAGTACTTC; CDR3: CASSKQSYRYQETQYF; J: TRBJ2-5; size: .; D: .; V: TRBV18
DNA: TGCAGCGTAGGCCCGGTGGGCCCCGGGACCTACGAGCAGTACTTC; CDR3: CSVGPVGPGTYEQYF; J: TRBJ2-7; size: .; D: .; V: TRBV29-1
DNA: TGCGCCAGCAGCTTGTCAACGGCTAGCGGTTACAATGAGCAGTTCTTC; CDR3: CASSLSTASGYNEQFF; J: TRBJ2-1; size: few; D: TRBD2; V: TRBV5-1
DNA: TGCGCCAGCAGCCAAGGATCTGGGACAGGGAATGCGCAGTACTTC; CDR3: CASSQGSGTGNAQYF; J: TRBJ2-7; size: .; D: TRBD1; V: TRBV4-3
DNA: TGTGCCAGCAGTTTAGGTCCCCACGCCAGTGGCTACACCTTC; CDR3: CASSLGPHASGYTF; J: TRBJ1-2; size: .; D: .; V: TRBV12-3/TRBV12-4
DNA: TGTGCCAGCAGTTACTCGATGCCAGATGAAAAACTGTTTTTT; CDR3: CASSYSMPDEKLFF; J: TRBJ1-4; size: .; D: .; V: TRBV6-5
DNA: TGCGCCAGCAGAGGAGGGATGGATGAAAAACTGTTTTTT; CDR3: CASRGGMDEKLFF; J: TRBJ1-4; size: many; D: .; V: TRBV5-1
DNA: TGTGCCACCAGTGATCCGGGGACAGGGTTGGCTTCCGGGGAGCTGTTTTTT; CDR3: CATSDPGTGLASGELFF; J: TRBJ2-2; size: many; D: TRBD1; V: TRBV24-1